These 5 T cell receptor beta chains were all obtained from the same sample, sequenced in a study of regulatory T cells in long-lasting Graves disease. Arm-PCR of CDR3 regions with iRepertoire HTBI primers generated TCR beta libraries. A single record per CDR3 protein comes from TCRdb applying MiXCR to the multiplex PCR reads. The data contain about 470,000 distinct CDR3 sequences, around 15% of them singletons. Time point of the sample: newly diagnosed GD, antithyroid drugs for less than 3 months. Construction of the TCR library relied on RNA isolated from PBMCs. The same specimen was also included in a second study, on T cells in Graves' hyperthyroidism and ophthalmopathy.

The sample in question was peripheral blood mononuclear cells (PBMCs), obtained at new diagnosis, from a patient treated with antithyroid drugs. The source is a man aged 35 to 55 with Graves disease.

CDR3 DNA sequence: TGTGCCAGCAGCGTACCCGGGTCCGGGGAGCTGTTTTTT. Translating it yields CASSVPGSGELFF. The chain has TRBV9 and TRBJ2-2, with D unresolved. In germline, CDR1 is SGDLS, CDR2 YYNGEE. The CDR3 totals 13 residues. V lost 1 base to trimming and J lost 6 bases, with 7 bases between them.

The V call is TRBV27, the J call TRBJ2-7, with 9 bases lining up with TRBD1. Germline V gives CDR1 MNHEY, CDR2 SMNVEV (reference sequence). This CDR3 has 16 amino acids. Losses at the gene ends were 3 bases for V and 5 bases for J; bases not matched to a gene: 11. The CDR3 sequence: CASSFEAQGATNEQYF. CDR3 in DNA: TGTGCCAGCAGTTTTGAGGCACAGGGGGCAACCAACGAGCAGTACTTC.

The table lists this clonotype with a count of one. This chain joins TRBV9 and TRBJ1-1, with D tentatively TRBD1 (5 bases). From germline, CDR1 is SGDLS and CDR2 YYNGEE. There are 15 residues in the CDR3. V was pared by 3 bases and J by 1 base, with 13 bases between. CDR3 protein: CASSGEGHANTEAFF. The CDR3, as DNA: TGTGCCAGCAGCGGGGAGGGGCACGCGAACACTGAAGCTTTCTTT.

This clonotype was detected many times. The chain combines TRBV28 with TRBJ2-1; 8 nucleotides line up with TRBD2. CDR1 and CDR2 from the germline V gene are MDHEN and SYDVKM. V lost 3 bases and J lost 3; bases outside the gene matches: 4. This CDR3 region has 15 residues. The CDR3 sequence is CASSFEREFYNEQFF. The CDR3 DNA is TGTGCCAGCAGTTTCGAGCGGGAGTTCTACAATGAGCAGTTCTTC.

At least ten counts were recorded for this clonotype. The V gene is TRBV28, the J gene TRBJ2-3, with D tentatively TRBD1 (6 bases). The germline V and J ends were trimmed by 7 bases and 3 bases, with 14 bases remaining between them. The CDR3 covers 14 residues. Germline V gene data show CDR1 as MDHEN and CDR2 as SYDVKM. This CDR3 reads CASKEHGQTDTQYF. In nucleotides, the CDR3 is TGTGCCAGCAAAGAGCACGGACAGACAGATACGCAGTATTTT.